Below are 25 T cell receptor beta chains sequenced from a single sample in a study of T cells after yellow fever vaccination. Each CDR3 protein is one row after TCRdb ran MiXCR on the 5' RACE reads. The sample has a few hundred thousand distinct CDR3 sequences; 8.7% are singletons. This material consisted of CD4+ T cells sorted from PBMCs, taken 5 days after the yellow fever booster vaccination. These receptors originate from a man younger than 30 who received the YFV17D yellow fever vaccine.

The chain has TRBV6-5 and TRBJ2-2; 8 bases align to TRBD1. Germline-derived CDR1 and CDR2 are MNHEY and SVGAGI. J lost 7 bases, V lost 6 bases, and 10 bases had no gene match. The CDR3 is made up of 15 amino acids. The CDR3 DNA reads as TGTGCCAGCAGCCTTCTCAGGGGGCGGAACGGGGAGCTGTTTTTT. The encoded protein is CASSLLRGRNGELFF.

This clonotype was found a few times. V usage is TRBV15 and J usage is TRBJ1-6; no clear D gene. There are 14 residues in the CDR3. Germline loops: CDR1 LNHNV, CDR2 YYDKDF (reference sequence). V dropped 11 bases and J dropped 5 bases, with 16 bases sitting between them. The CDR3 nucleotides are TGTGCCGCGGGAAGGGCAATACATAATTCACCCCTCCACTTT. This encodes CAAGRAIHNSPLHF.

The chain is built from TRBV23-1 and TRBJ2-5, with 8 bases that match TRBD1. TRBV23-1 is an ORF for which the function is uncertain. J lost 3 bases, V lost 8 bases, and 20 bases had no gene match. This CDR3 comprises 18 residues. The CDR3 coding sequence is TGCGCCAGCCCGATACCAGCCCTCCCTCAGGGGGCTAAAGAGACCCAGTACTTC. Residues: CASPIPALPQGAKETQYF.

The chain has TRBV5-6 and TRBJ1-1; 7 bases line up with TRBD1. This CDR3 has 15 residues. The trim removed 4 bases at V and 4 bases at J, leaving 10 bases unmatched. Germline V CDR1 and CDR2: SGHDT, YYEEEE. The CDR3 loop is CASSTEGAQSTEAFF. DNA of the CDR3: TGTGCCAGCAGCACCGAGGGGGCTCAGAGCACTGAAGCTTTCTTT.

This clonotype was detected only a few times. The V gene is TRBV6-2 or TRBV6-3, the J gene TRBJ1-1; D gene ambiguous. V was trimmed by 6 bases and J by 0 bases, leaving 8 bases between them. In germline, CDR1 is MNHEY, CDR2 SVGEGT. The CDR3 totals 13 residues. As DNA, the CDR3 is TGTGCCAGCAGGGAGCTTGTGAACACTGAAGCTTTCTTT. Translating it yields CASRELVNTEAFF.

This chain links TRBV7-6 with TRBJ2-1; D is possibly TRBD2 (7 bases). V shed 2 bases and J shed 8 bases, with 19 bases lying between them. Germline-derived CDR1 and CDR2 are SGHVS and FNYEAQ. This CDR3 has 16 residues. The CDR3: CASSLSAGAPGDEQFF. The CDR3 nucleotides read TGTGCCAGCAGCTTATCGGCGGGGGCGCCGGGAGATGAGCAGTTCTTC.

This clonotype was recorded many times. This chain links TRBV5-6 with TRBJ2-4; possibly TRBD2 for D (6 bases). This CDR3 has 14 residues. V was clipped by 4 bases and J by 6 bases, with 14 bases between them. Per germline, CDR1 SGHDT and CDR2 YYEEEE. The CDR3 protein is CASSPWGVTNIQYF. The CDR3 DNA sequence: TGTGCCAGCAGCCCATGGGGGGTTACAAACATTCAGTACTTC.

V and J are TRBV6-2 or TRBV6-3 and TRBJ2-1; 9 bases line up with TRBD2. This CDR3 contains 12 residues. Germline V gene lookup returns CDR1 MNHEY and CDR2 SVGEGT. The junction had 0 bases not matched to a gene; V was cut back by 6 bases and J by 6 bases. The CDR3 DNA reads as TGTGCCAGCAGGGGACTAGCCAATGAGCAGTTCTTC. Its translation is CASRGLANEQFF.

In this sample, this clonotype turned up a few times. The junction departs from germline at one end; a sequencing error may be responsible. This chain links TRBV7-7 with TRBJ2-1; a possible D gene is TRBD1 (5 bases). Germline V gene lookup returns CDR1 SSHAT and CDR2 FNYEAQ (reference sequence). This CDR3 contains 13 residues. The CDR3 bases are TGTGCTAGCAGTAGGGGCTGGTCGGATGAGCAGTTCTTC. It translates to CASSRGWSDEQFF.

This clonotype has at least ten counts. The genes are TRBV7-9 and TRBJ1-2; unclear D gene. The CDR3 is made up of 15 amino acids. CDR1 and CDR2 from the germline V gene are SEHNR and FQNEAQ (reference sequence). Between the trimmed V and J ends, which lost 1 base and 0 bases, there was a span of 9 bases. CDR3 sequence (DNA): TGTGCCAGCAGCTTAGAAGGGAGAGCTAACTATGGCTACACCTTC. Translated: CASSLEGRANYGYTF.

The chain recombines TRBV18 with TRBJ2-7, with D possibly being TRBD1 (5 bases). CDR1 and CDR2 from the germline V gene are KGHSH and LQKENI. V was pared by 1 base and J by 5 bases, with 15 bases between. This CDR3 has 15 residues. CDR3 region: CASSPQRSGWNEQYF. CDR3 nucleotides: TGTGCCAGCTCACCACAGAGATCAGGGTGGAACGAGCAGTACTTC.

This clonotype was observed a few times. The genes are TRBV7-6 and TRBJ2-7; D is undetermined. There are 15 residues in the CDR3. V lost 5 bases and J 1 base, leaving 15 bases between the germline ends. Looked up from germline, CDR1 is SGHVS and CDR2 is FNYEAQ. CDR3 amino acids: CASSVQNSLSYEQYF. For the CDR3, the DNA is TGTGCCAGCAGCGTACAAAACTCACTTTCCTACGAGCAGTACTTC.

This clonotype showed up just a few times. V is TRBV11-3 and J is TRBJ2-5; D is undetermined. CDR3 length equals 13 residues. V lost 0 bases to trimming and J lost 7 bases, with 9 bases between them. Germline V CDR1 and CDR2: SGHNT, YENEEA. In nucleotides, the CDR3 is TGTGCCAGCAGCTTAGAGATGGAGTCGACCCAGTACTTC. Protein sequence: CASSLEMESTQYF.

Ten or more counts support this clonotype. This sequence joins TRBV5-1 and TRBJ2-2; D is possibly TRBD1 or TRBD2 (5 bases each). V gave up 1 base and J gave up 5 bases, with 12 bases separating them. The CDR3 has 15 amino acids. Germline V gives CDR1 SGHRS, CDR2 YFSETQ. CDR3 nucleotide sequence: TGCGCCAGCAGCTTGAATCCAGGGAGTACCGGGGAGCTGTTTTTT. Its translation: CASSLNPGSTGELFF.

The chain carries TRBV7-2 and TRBJ2-1, with a tentative D call TRBD1 (5 bases). Germline loops: CDR1 SGHTA, CDR2 FQGNSA. This CDR3 is 13 amino acids long. With 4 bases removed from V and 11 bases from J, the gap between germline ends came to 15 bases. The CDR3 spells CASSWPIGAQQFF. CDR3 sequence (DNA): TGTGCCAGCAGCTGGCCGATAGGGGCGCAGCAGTTCTTC.

Only a few counts were recorded for this clonotype. The rearrangement joins TRBV12-3 or TRBV12-4 to TRBJ2-2, with 7 bases fitting TRBD1. The CDR3 sequence is 15 residues long. With V trimmed by 10 bases and J by 2 bases, 10 bases remained unmatched. CDR3 DNA: TGTGCCACCAACCCGACAGGGACAAACACCGGGGAGCTGTTTTTT. Translation: CATNPTGTNTGELFF.

This clonotype was seen a few times. The V and J genes are TRBV4-2 and TRBJ2-2; 8 nucleotides align to TRBD2. The CDR3 loop spans 14 amino acids. The germline V gene encodes CDR1 LGHNA and CDR2 YNFKEQ. The V gene end was trimmed by 3 bases and the J gene end by 6 bases; junction bases not matched to a gene: 3. The CDR3 protein is CASSHGTSAGELFF. In nucleotides, the CDR3 is TGTGCCAGCAGCCACGGGACTAGTGCCGGGGAGCTGTTTTTT.

This clonotype showed up just a few times. V gene TRBV7-2 combines with J gene TRBJ1-4; 9 bases are shared with TRBD1. J was trimmed by 7 bases and V by 6 bases; bases with no gene match: 6. This CDR3 is built from 14 residues. Germline V gene sequence: CDR1 SGHTA, CDR2 FQGNSA. CDR3 coding DNA: TGTGCCAGCAGTCGGGACAGGGATTCTGAAAAACTGTTTTTT. Translated, it gives CASSRDRDSEKLFF.

The genes are TRBV19 and TRBJ2-7; TRBD1 aligns across 8 bases. The CDR3 has 13 residues. V was clipped by 4 bases and J by 2 bases; unmatched bases: 1. Germline V gene lookup returns CDR1 LNHDA and CDR2 SQIVND (reference sequence). Written as DNA, the CDR3 is TGTGCCAGTAGTACGACAGGGGCCTACGAGCAGTACTTC. Its protein product is CASSTTGAYEQYF. The full variable domain, its missing parts supplied by reference TRBV19 and TRBJ2-7, is DGGITQSPKYLFRKEGQNVTLSCEQNLNHDAMYWYRQDPGQGLRLIYYSQIVNDFQKGDIAEGYSVSREKKESFPLTVTSAQKNPTAFYLCASSTTGAYEQYFGPGTRLTVT.

Ten or more counts support this clonotype. J is TRBJ1-1 and V is TRBV3-1, with TRBD1 as a possible D gene (5 bases). The CDR3 has 14 amino acids. From germline, CDR1 is LGHDT and CDR2 YNNKEL (reference sequence). Trimming left V 0 bases short and J 1 base short, with 6 bases between. Here the CDR3 reads CASSQDQGNTEAFF. In DNA, the CDR3 is TGTGCCAGCAGCCAAGACCAGGGGAACACTGAAGCTTTCTTT.

This clonotype was recorded many times. The chain has TRBV4-1 and TRBJ1-6; perhaps TRBD1 as D (6 bases). The ends were cut back, 0 bases at V and 10 bases at J, with 16 bases in the middle. The CDR3 runs 16 residues. Germline V lookup: CDR1 MGHRA, CDR2 YSYEKL. The CDR3: CASSQELSGVGSPLHF. CDR3 DNA: TGCGCCAGCAGCCAAGAGCTGTCAGGGGTGGGCTCACCCCTCCACTTT.

A few counts support this clonotype. The chain employs TRBV4-3 and TRBJ2-1; D is unclear. Germline CDR1 reads LGHNA; CDR2 reads YSLEER. The CDR3 extends over 15 amino acids. The V end was cut by 1 base, the J end by 7 bases, with 14 bases between. Here the CDR3 reads CASSQGDVTLNEQFF. The CDR3 region has the DNA TGCGCCAGCAGCCAAGGTGACGTGACCCTTAATGAGCAGTTCTTC.

The chain links TRBV11-2 to TRBJ1-6; D may be TRBD1 (5 bases). V lost 1 base and J lost 19, with 17 bases in between. Germline lookup yields CDR1 SGHAT and CDR2 FQNNGV. The CDR3 is 13 residues long. This chain's CDR3 is CASSLAAARAPHF. DNA for the CDR3: TGTGCCAGCAGCTTAGCGGCAGCCAGGGCACCTCACTTT.

This clonotype has just a few counts. CDR3 coding DNA: TGCGCCAGCAGCGTACAGGGAAGTAGGTCACCCCTCCACTTT. It codes for CASSVQGSRSPLHF. The V gene is TRBV4-1, the J gene TRBJ1-6; D might be TRBD1 (6 bases). The CDR3 is 14 residues long. Germline CDR1 and CDR2: MGHRA and YSYEKL. V was clipped by 5 bases and J by 10 bases, with 15 bases between them.

This clonotype was detected a few times. The rearrangement links TRBV4-1 to TRBJ1-4; 7 bases map to TRBD1. Trimming at V came to 1 base and at J to 7 bases, leaving 12 bases not matched to a gene. CDR1 is MGHRA and CDR2 is YSYEKL in the germline V gene. The CDR3 has 17 amino acids. The CDR3 protein is CASSQVVSQGFGEKLFF. CDR3 DNA sequence: TGCGCCAGCAGCCAAGTGGTCTCACAGGGGTTTGGTGAAAAACTGTTTTTT.